This entry features one TCR beta chain sequence. No antigen is known for it. These data are taken from a study of T cells in narcolepsy. Findings of the study overall: Some memory CD4+ repertoires had no autoreactive clone sequences.

This table comes from immunoSEQ multiplex PCR, and its TCRdb copy is limited to in-frame clones, with some not included. The sample records tens of thousands of clones, approximately 83% being singletons. This CDR3 region has 12 residues. Looked up from germline, CDR1 is SGHVS and CDR2 is FQNEAQ. The V end lost 7 bases, the J end lost 2 bases, and 7 bases lay between the germline ends. The source is a human donor with narcolepsy. Sequencing was carried out using CD45RA- memory CD4+ T cells from PBMCs. The chain carries TRBV7-8 and TRBJ2-3; no clear D. The CDR3: CASTPYTDTQYF. The DNA of the CDR3 is TGTGCCAGCACCCCCTACACAGATACGCAGTATTTT.